This TCR beta chain was found in a study of radiation and T cells in renal cell carcinoma. Study results and limitations: In blood, top tumor clones expanded by 2 weeks, shrinking by 4.

From germline, CDR1 is GTSNPN and CDR2 SVGIG (reference sequence). The CDR3 runs to 15 residues. With 4 bases removed from V and 0 bases from J, the gap between germline ends came to 13 bases. About this clone: Its antigen is undetermined.

Produced via immunoSEQ multiplex PCR; TCRdb's table is partial and in-frame only. This sample has approximately 90,000 clones; approximately 86% occur once, and the top ten carry almost 8%. Time point meaning: baseline pretreatment blood. Specified treatment: 15 Gy SBRT to primary tumor, nephrectomy 4 weeks later. The tumor was a clear cell renal cell carcinoma. The material was blood, obtained from a patient whose treatment included radiotherapy and nephrectomy. The source of this sequence is a man over 45 with renal cell carcinoma. This chain joins TRBV30 and TRBJ2-1; tentative D call: TRBD2 (6 bases). The CDR3 protein is CAWTRAGSSYNEQFF. The CDR3 region has the DNA TGTGCCTGGACCCGCGCGGGGAGCTCCTACAATGAGCAGTTCTTC.